This T cell receptor (beta chain) is drawn from a study of shared clonotypes between healthy human individuals. Study summary: Three plates were used per donor for CD4 naive, three for CD4 memory, two for CD8 naive and one for CD8 memory. Whole-study results and caveats: Only a few donors were included, so the genetic and exposure-history diversity represented was limited.

Once extracted for a subset, genomic DNA was divided evenly among several immunoSEQ plates. Original data processing: ImmunoSEQ supplied junction-only sequences lacking quality scores, so filtering was different. This table comes from immunoSEQ multiplex PCR, and its TCRdb copy is limited to in-frame clones, with some not included. Clonal size and the V and J genes are those of that table, whereas D and trimming came from the DNA. The sample lists millions of clones, roughly 94% seen once, with 0.1% to 0.15% in the top ten. To note about this clone: Its antigen is still unknown.

With V trimmed by 6 bases and J by 4 bases, 3 bases remained unmatched. The CDR3 runs to 13 residues. Germline CDR1 is MGHDK and CDR2 is SYGVNS. Sequencing used naive CD4+ T cells sorted from blood. Subset described: CD45RA+ positively selected. The receptor was isolated from a man in his late teens or twenties in good health. This chain joins TRBV25-1 and TRBJ2-1; 7 positions match TRBD1. CDR3 DNA: TGTGCCAGCAGACCGACAGGGTACAATGAGCAGTTCTTC. Its protein is CASRPTGYNEQFF.